These T cell receptor beta chains were read from a single sample in a study of T cells in Graves' hyperthyroidism and ophthalmopathy. MiXCR was run by TCRdb on the multiplex PCR reads, yielding one entry per CDR3 protein. Of about 720,000 distinct CDR3 sequences listed, around a sixth are singletons. The sample consisted of blood. These receptors were collected from a woman between 50 and 59 years old with Graves' hyperthyroidism that later progressed to Graves' ophthalmopathy. Each CDR3 is given without its conserved first and last residue. Size values are once, few and many counts, or a class for expanded clones, and some rows have none.

. TRBJ1-6 TRBV3-1 ASSHLRDRGNSPLH
many TRBJ2-5 TRBV12-3/TRBV12-4 ASSLQGTQY
many TRBJ2-7 TRBV12-3/TRBV12-4 ASSPRQGAIYEQY
many TRBJ2-5 TRBV11-2 ASSFRDRVYVTQY
many TRBJ1-1 TRBV12-3/TRBV12-4 ASRYETANTEAF
. TRBJ2-1 TRBV7-8 ASSLQVVSYNEQF
many TRBJ1-4 TRBV13 ASSYPGGGDNEKLF
many TRBJ1-5 TRBV5-1 ASSWGPDQPQH
. TRBJ1-2 TRBV12-3/TRBV12-4 ASSRQGVNYGYT
few TRBJ2-5 TRBV20-1 SARDRGLQETQY
many TRBJ2-3 TRBV6-6 ASSYGLAGGDTQY
few TRBJ2-3 TRBV20-1 SAKSSGVSTDTQY
. TRBJ1-2 TRBV24-1 ATSDSTGDYGYT
many TRBJ2-3 TRBV12-3/TRBV12-4 ASSYLLPKGDTQY
many TRBJ1-1 TRBV10-1 ASSESRGATEAF
many TRBJ1-5 TRBV10-3 AISDVRSDSKPQH
few TRBJ1-4 TRBV7-9 ASSLSPGTGTGEANEKLF
once TRBJ1-3 TRBV2 ASRGGTGGNTIY
few TRBJ1-5 TRBV5-1 ASSRSGKNQPQH
many TRBJ1-1 TRBV12-3/TRBV12-4 ASSLARRVSAF
many TRBJ2-5 TRBV13 ASRWRGGFQETQY
. TRBJ2-6 TRBV6-1 ASKSYVLT
many TRBJ1-5 TRBV12-3/TRBV12-4 ASSLLSGNQPQH
. TRBJ2-3 TRBV18 ASSPSQDTQY
many TRBJ1-1 TRBV10-3 AISDDGKVNTEAF
. TRBJ1-2 TRBV5-1 ASSRGSGGYT
many TRBJ2-1 TRBV7-3 ASSLGTSTYNEQF
. TRBJ1-1 TRBV5-6 ASSLAGMGVGTEAF
many TRBJ1-6 TRBV9 ASSDRGESYSPLH
few TRBJ1-1 TRBV6-5 ASSSMGMTEAF
few TRBJ1-1 TRBV30 AWNFDTEAF